These T cell receptor beta chains were read from a single sample in a study of sequential checkpoint blockade in melanoma. Some clones are missing from TCRdb's copy, which holds only in-frame ones; the method was immunoSEQ multiplex PCR. There are approximately 8,400 clones in the sample; 50% to 70% occur only once, and about 50% lies in the top ten. The sequenced sample was CD8+ T cells sorted from blood (inferred from file names), obtained from a patient given nivolumab and ipilimumab in sequence. All receptors come from a human patient with melanoma. Some clones in this sample may be carry-over from other donors' samples. The CDR3 runs from the conserved cysteine through the conserved F or W. D genes are given only for firm matches. The size field is filled for only some rows; it gives once, few, many or a size class.

J: TRBJ1-6
D: TRBD1
V: TRBV7-9
size: -
CDR3: CASSSPGQRTNSPLHF
DNA: TGTGCCAGCAGCTCGCCGGGACAGAGGACCAATTCACCCCTCCACTTT

J: TRBJ2-7
D: -
V: TRBV4-2
size: -
CDR3: CASSPRLGFYEQYF
DNA: TGTGCCAGCAGCCCCCGACTAGGTTTCTACGAGCAGTACTTC

J: TRBJ1-3
D: TRBD1
V: TRBV5-4
size: -
CDR3: CASSVGQGIGNTIYF
DNA: TGTGCCAGCAGCGTGGGACAGGGGATCGGAAACACCATATATTTT

J: TRBJ1-2
D: TRBD1
V: TRBV5-4
size: few
CDR3: CASSQGAGGGGYTF
DNA: TGTGCCAGCAGCCAAGGGGCAGGGGGAGGTGGCTACACCTTC

J: TRBJ1-2
D: -
V: TRBV2
size: -
CDR3: CASSELDTANYGYTF
DNA: TGTGCCAGCAGTGAATTGGACACGGCTAACTATGGCTACACCTTC

J: TRBJ2-7
D: TRBD2
V: TRBV9
size: -
CDR3: CASSGSGISSYEQYF
DNA: TGTGCCAGCAGCGGAAGCGGGATAAGCTCCTACGAGCAGTACTTC

J: TRBJ2-7
D: -
V: TRBV6-5
size: -
CDR3: CASSSSGGYEQYF
DNA: TGTGCCAGCAGTTCATCCGGGGGTTACGAGCAGTACTTC

J: TRBJ1-2
D: -
V: TRBV5-6
size: -
CDR3: CASSLDGQRYTNYGYTF
DNA: TGTGCCAGCAGCTTGGATGGACAGCGATACACTAACTATGGCTACACCTTC

J: TRBJ2-5
D: -
V: TRBV30
size: -
CDR3: CALNDPRWAQETQYF
DNA: TGTGCCCTAAACGATCCCCGGTGGGCCCAAGAGACCCAGTACTTC

J: TRBJ1-2
D: -
V: TRBV6-5
size: -
CDR3: CASSPGQPHNHGYTF
DNA: TGTGCCAGCAGTCCTGGACAGCCCCATAACCATGGCTACACCTTC

J: TRBJ1-1
D: -
V: TRBV7-9
size: -
CDR3: CASSLVGGMNTEAFF
DNA: TGTGCCAGCAGCTTAGTCGGAGGCATGAACACTGAAGCTTTCTTT

J: TRBJ1-2
D: TRBD1
V: TRBV7-9
size: few
CDR3: CASSIGTGGGRGYTF
DNA: TGTGCCAGCAGCATCGGGACAGGGGGTGGACGTGGCTACACCTTC

J: TRBJ2-7
D: TRBD1
V: TRBV6-6
size: few
CDR3: CASSPRTGLTYEQYF
DNA: TGTGCCAGCAGCCCCCGGACAGGCCTAACCTACGAGCAGTACTTC

J: TRBJ1-2
D: TRBD1
V: TRBV7-9
size: few
CDR3: CASSPGGSYGYTF
DNA: TGTGCCAGCAGCCCAGGGGGCAGCTATGGCTACACCTTC

J: TRBJ2-1
D: -
V: TRBV29-1
size: -
CDR3: CSGLRRGANEQFF
DNA: TGCAGCGGACTTCGCCGGGGGGCCAATGAGCAGTTCTTC

J: TRBJ2-7
D: TRBD1
V: TRBV5-6
size: -
CDR3: CASSVDRGRGEQYF
DNA: TGTGCCAGCAGCGTCGACAGGGGGCGCGGCGAGCAGTACTTC

J: TRBJ1-1
D: -
V: TRBV27
size: -
CDR3: CASSLSPRFEAFF
DNA: TGTGCCAGCAGTTTAAGTCCCAGGTTTGAAGCTTTCTTT

J: TRBJ1-5
D: TRBD1
V: TRBV2
size: -
CDR3: CASSEVPDRASNQPQHF
DNA: TGTGCCAGCAGTGAAGTACCGGACAGGGCATCCAATCAGCCCCAGCATTTT

J: TRBJ2-1
D: TRBD1
V: TRBV10-3
size: -
CDR3: CAIMTTGVSYNEQFF
DNA: TGTGCCATCATGACCACAGGGGTTTCCTACAATGAGCAGTTCTTC

J: TRBJ2-7
D: TRBD1
V: TRBV7-8
size: -
CDR3: CASSFSQTGKKSYEQYF
DNA: TGTGCCAGCAGCTTCTCCCAGACAGGGAAGAAAAGCTACGAGCAGTACTTC

J: TRBJ2-7
D: -
V: TRBV27
size: -
CDR3: CASSQQGVYEQYF
DNA: TGTGCCAGCAGTCAACAGGGAGTCTACGAGCAGTACTTC

J: TRBJ2-1
D: TRBD1
V: TRBV2
size: few
CDR3: CASTGTGTDNLNEQFF
DNA: TGTGCCAGCACTGGGACCGGGACAGATAACCTCAATGAGCAGTTCTTC

J: TRBJ1-1
D: -
V: TRBV21-1
size: -
CDR3: CASSKPHGGWYTEAFF
DNA: TGTGCCAGCAGCAAACCACACGGAGGGTGGTACACTGAAGCTTTCTTT

J: TRBJ2-7
D: TRBD2
V: TRBV4-1
size: -
CDR3: CASSQQLAGGSYEQYF
DNA: TGCGCCAGCAGCCAACAACTAGCGGGGGGTTCGTACGAGCAGTACTTC

J: TRBJ2-7
D: TRBD1
V: TRBV19
size: -
CDR3: CASSRTGTYEQYF
DNA: TGTGCCAGTAGTAGGACAGGGACCTACGAGCAGTACTTC

J: TRBJ1-2
D: TRBD1
V: TRBV4-1
size: few
CDR3: CASSQRGQGANYGYTF
DNA: TGCGCCAGCAGCCAACGAGGACAGGGGGCCAACTATGGCTACACCTTC

J: TRBJ1-6
D: -
V: TRBV9
size: -
CDR3: CASSGPPGGSYNSPLHF
DNA: TGTGCCAGCAGTGGCCCCCCGGGAGGGTCCTATAATTCACCCCTCCACTTT

J: TRBJ1-2
D: TRBD1
V: TRBV29-1
size: -
CDR3: CSVVTGRGYTF
DNA: TGCAGCGTTGTGACAGGGCGCGGCTACACCTTC

J: TRBJ1-1
D: -
V: TRBV19
size: once
CDR3: CASSITRAAEAFF
DNA: TGTGCCAGTAGTATTACCAGGGCGGCTGAAGCTTTCTTT

J: TRBJ1-1
D: -
V: TRBV6-6
size: -
CDR3: CASSQLKTEAFF
DNA: TGTGCCAGCAGCCAGTTGAAGACTGAAGCTTTCTTT

J: TRBJ2-7
D: -
V: TRBV7-8
size: -
CDR3: CASSPSFRDTAYEQYF
DNA: TGTGCCAGCAGCCCCTCCTTCCGGGACACCGCCTACGAGCAGTACTTC

J: TRBJ2-7
D: -
V: TRBV19
size: -
CDR3: CASREGYEQYF
DNA: TGTGCCAGTAGAGAGGGCTACGAGCAGTACTTC

J: TRBJ1-5
D: -
V: TRBV10-3
size: -
CDR3: CASTAPEGYNQPQHF
DNA: TGTGCCAGCACCGCCCCTGAGGGTTACAATCAGCCCCAGCATTTT

J: TRBJ1-1
D: -
V: TRBV7-7
size: -
CDR3: CASSLQWNTEAFF
DNA: TGTGCCAGCAGCCTTCAGTGGAACACTGAAGCTTTCTTT

J: TRBJ2-7
D: -
V: TRBV4-1
size: -
CDR3: CASSVAVSYEQYF
DNA: TGCGCCAGCAGCGTGGCGGTCTCCTACGAGCAGTACTTC

J: TRBJ2-7
D: -
V: TRBV28
size: -
CDR3: CASSSRRYEQYF
DNA: TGTGCCAGCAGTTCCCGTCGGTACGAGCAGTACTTC

J: TRBJ1-1
D: -
V: TRBV7-6
size: -
CDR3: CASSPRENTEAFF
DNA: TGTGCCAGCAGCCCACGGGAGAACACTGAAGCTTTCTTT

J: TRBJ1-1
D: -
V: TRBV7-9
size: -
CDR3: CASMVQGHEAFF
DNA: TGTGCCAGCATGGTACAGGGACATGAAGCTTTCTTT

J: TRBJ2-5
D: TRBD1
V: TRBV5-1
size: -
CDR3: CASCRGGQEVLYF
DNA: TGCGCCAGCTGCCGGGGTGGACAGGAGGTCCTGTACTTC

J: TRBJ1-1
D: -
V: TRBV6-1
size: -
CDR3: CASSEWMGGGLNTEAFF
DNA: TGTGCCAGCAGTGAATGGATGGGCGGGGGTTTGAACACTGAAGCTTTCTTT

J: TRBJ2-7
D: TRBD1
V: TRBV7-9
size: few
CDR3: CASSMGQALDEQYF
DNA: TGTGCCAGCAGCATGGGACAGGCCCTTGACGAGCAGTACTTC

J: TRBJ2-7
D: -
V: TRBV28
size: -
CDR3: CASSSKTLDTEQYF
DNA: TGTGCCAGCAGTTCCAAGACCTTGGACACCGAGCAGTACTTC

J: TRBJ2-7
D: -
V: TRBV2
size: -
CDR3: CASSGTRRSYEQYF
DNA: TGTGCCAGCAGTGGGACCCGGAGGAGTTACGAGCAGTACTTC

J: TRBJ2-7
D: TRBD2
V: TRBV5-6
size: -
CDR3: CASSLTWGGYEQYF
DNA: TGTGCCAGCAGCCTAACGTGGGGGGGCTACGAGCAGTACTTC

J: TRBJ1-2
D: -
V: TRBV2
size: medium-sized
CDR3: CASSGGQPRALNYGYTF
DNA: TGTGCCAGCAGTGGGGGGCAGCCGAGGGCCCTTAACTATGGCTACACCTTC